This TCR beta chain was recorded in a study of cytomegalovirus exposure and HLA in healthy donors. About the study: Genotyping showed 81% of a few hundred donors falling in the Caucasian-associated ancestry cluster.

Germline trimming cut 3 bases from V and 0 bases from J; bases unmatched to any gene: 8. The length of the CDR3 is 18 residues. From germline, CDR1 is KGHSH and CDR2 LQKENI. With 60 Vbeta and 13 Jbeta primers, the PCR was carried out. TCRdb's copy holds only in-frame clones and misses some; the assay was immunoSEQ multiplex PCR. The table shows about 180,000 clones, with more than 75% occurring only once. Sequencing was done on a sample of PBMCs. The chain has TRBV18 and TRBJ2-6; 7 bases fit TRBD1. This clonotype was obtained from a woman in her twenties or thirties in good health and CMV-seropositive. The CDR3 loop is CASSPRTGPSSGANVLTF. The CDR3 nucleotides are TGTGCCAGCTCACCTAGGACAGGACCCAGCTCTGGGGCCAACGTCCTGACTTTC.